This T cell receptor beta chain was sequenced during a study of shared clonotypes between healthy human individuals. The CD4+ fraction was divided into a CD45RA+ naive subset and a CD45RA-negative memory subset. For sorted subsets, about 190 ng DNA per replicate equaled 30,000 or so T cell genomes. Per the original data handling: As immunoSEQ supplied junction-only sequences (without quality scores), filtering differed. Some clones are missing from TCRdb's copy, which holds only in-frame ones; the method was immunoSEQ multiplex PCR. V and J calls and clone size are those listed in that table; D and trimming were worked out from the DNA. Among about 770,000 clones listed, roughly 72% were seen once. CDR3 length: 13 residues. V lost 6 bases to trimming and J lost 8 bases, with 13 bases between them. Germline-derived CDR1 and CDR2 are SNHLY and FYNNEI.

Sample: memory CD4+ T cells sorted from blood. Sample subset: CD45RA-negative fraction. The chain uses TRBV2 and TRBJ1-4; a possible D gene is TRBD1 (6 bases). The sequence came from a woman aged 25 to 39 in good health. CDR3 region: CASRYGQTEKLFF. CDR3 DNA: TGTGCCAGCAGATATGGACAGACAGAAAAACTGTTTTTT.